Below, one TCR beta chain is given with its context. This sample also contains other DNA sequences that code for the same CDR3. This sample was included in a study of blood T cell repertoires in COVID-19. The wider study: There were acute and convalescent COVID-19 samples, and they came from the United States, Italy and Spain.

Original methodology: Amplification of reference gene primers provided the estimated nucleated cell counts. Using immunoSEQ multiplex PCR, the repertoire was profiled, and TCRdb retains in-frame clones only, with some absent. That table is the source of V, J and clone size, and D and trimming were worked out from the DNA. Here the sample spans some 120,000 clones, 82% being singletons. Sequencing was performed on peripheral blood. The receptor was isolated from a man in his sixties or seventies with active or convalescent COVID-19.

The CDR3 bases are TGTGCCAGCTCACCAGGACAGGACACTGAAGCTTTCTTT. Amino acids: CASSPGQDTEAFF. The chain couples TRBV18 to TRBJ1-1; 7 bases are shared with TRBD1. Germline V CDR1 and CDR2: KGHSH, LQKENI. V shed 2 bases, J shed 3 bases, and the junction held 0 bases outside the gene matches. This CDR3 region has 13 residues.